The rows below give T cell receptor beta chains drawn from one sample of a study of shared clonotypes between healthy human individuals. Measured with immunoSEQ multiplex PCR; TCRdb has only the in-frame clones, and not every one. This table holds about 590,000 clones, 95% to 96% found once. The sample was naive CD8+ T cells sorted from blood. Receptors originate from a woman aged 30 to 39 in good health. CDR3s include the opening cysteine and the closing phenylalanine or tryptophan. Each record gives: D gene, clone size, J gene, V gene, CDR3 DNA, CDR3 protein. D genes are given only for firm matches. The size entry is marked missing in some rows and otherwise reads once, few, many or a size class.

D gene: TRBD1; clone size: .; J gene: TRBJ2-7; V gene: TRBV28; CDR3 DNA: TGTGCCAGCAGTCTAGGGGGCGGGTGGAGCGAGCAGTACTTC; CDR3 protein: CASSLGGGWSEQYF
D gene: .; clone size: .; J gene: TRBJ1-2; V gene: TRBV9; CDR3 DNA: TGTGCCAGCAGCGTAGTAGGGATGGGTGGCTACACCTTC; CDR3 protein: CASSVVGMGGYTF
D gene: .; clone size: .; J gene: TRBJ2-2; V gene: TRBV25-1; CDR3 DNA: TGTGCCAGCAGACTCCACCGGGAGCTGTTTTTT; CDR3 protein: CASRLHRELFF
D gene: .; clone size: .; J gene: TRBJ2-3; V gene: TRBV27; CDR3 DNA: TGTGCCAGCAGTTCCCGGGGCCCGGTGGCGCAGTATTTT; CDR3 protein: CASSSRGPVAQYF
D gene: .; clone size: .; J gene: TRBJ2-7; V gene: TRBV28; CDR3 DNA: TGTGCCAGCAGTTTTGGAGTATACGAGCAGTACTTC; CDR3 protein: CASSFGVYEQYF
D gene: .; clone size: .; J gene: TRBJ2-1; V gene: TRBV10-1; CDR3 DNA: TGCGCCAGCAGTGAGCCCCTCTGGGGTGAGCAGTTCTTC; CDR3 protein: CASSEPLWGEQFF
D gene: .; clone size: .; J gene: TRBJ1-2; V gene: TRBV2; CDR3 DNA: TGTGCCAGCAGTCCCGAGGGGTCAGGGGCTAACTATGGCTACACCTTC; CDR3 protein: CASSPEGSGANYGYTF
D gene: TRBD1; clone size: once; J gene: TRBJ1-4; V gene: TRBV7-2; CDR3 DNA: TGTGCCAGCAGCTTGGGGACAGTCACGTCAACTAATGAAAAACTGTTTTTT; CDR3 protein: CASSLGTVTSTNEKLFF
D gene: .; clone size: .; J gene: TRBJ2-1; V gene: TRBV5-6; CDR3 DNA: TGTGCCAGCAGCTTGGTAACCCCCATGGGAACTGAGCAGTTCTTC; CDR3 protein: CASSLVTPMGTEQFF
D gene: .; clone size: .; J gene: TRBJ2-6; V gene: TRBV27; CDR3 DNA: TGTGCCAGCAAGCCCGGAACTGGGGCCAACGTCCTGACTTTC; CDR3 protein: CASKPGTGANVLTF
D gene: TRBD1; clone size: .; J gene: TRBJ2-4; V gene: TRBV28; CDR3 DNA: TGTGCCAGCAGTTTACTGAGGGGGCAAAACATTCAGTACTTC; CDR3 protein: CASSLLRGQNIQYF
D gene: TRBD2; clone size: .; J gene: TRBJ2-2; V gene: TRBV27; CDR3 DNA: TGTGCCAGCAGTTTTTTAGCGGGAGGCACCGGGGAGCTGTTTTTT; CDR3 protein: CASSFLAGGTGELFF
D gene: .; clone size: .; J gene: TRBJ2-7; V gene: TRBV7-9; CDR3 DNA: TGTGCCAGCAGCTTATCGGCAGGGTCCACCTACGAGCAGTACTTC; CDR3 protein: CASSLSAGSTYEQYF
D gene: .; clone size: .; J gene: TRBJ1-2; V gene: TRBV19; CDR3 DNA: TGTGCCAGCTTCGGACAGTGGACCTATGGCTACACCTTC; CDR3 protein: CASFGQWTYGYTF
D gene: .; clone size: .; J gene: TRBJ1-1; V gene: TRBV7-9; CDR3 DNA: TGTGCCAGCAGCTTAGAGGGGGCTGAAGCTTTCTTT; CDR3 protein: CASSLEGAEAFF
D gene: TRBD2; clone size: .; J gene: TRBJ2-7; V gene: TRBV28; CDR3 DNA: TGTGCCAGCAGTTTTAGCGGGAGGGCCTACGAGCAGTACTTC; CDR3 protein: CASSFSGRAYEQYF
D gene: .; clone size: few; J gene: TRBJ1-1; V gene: TRBV7-9; CDR3 DNA: TGTGCCAGCAGCTCGTTGACTGGTAAGAGCACTGAAGCTTTCTTT; CDR3 protein: CASSSLTGKSTEAFF
D gene: TRBD1; clone size: .; J gene: TRBJ2-1; V gene: TRBV27; CDR3 DNA: TGTGCCAGCAGTCAGGACAGGGCCTCCTACAATGAGCAGTTCTTC; CDR3 protein: CASSQDRASYNEQFF
D gene: TRBD1; clone size: .; J gene: TRBJ2-7; V gene: TRBV11-2; CDR3 DNA: TGTGCCAGCAGGCAAATGGTCGGACAGGGGAATCACGAGCAGTACTTC; CDR3 protein: CASRQMVGQGNHEQYF
D gene: TRBD1; clone size: .; J gene: TRBJ2-1; V gene: TRBV27; CDR3 DNA: TGTGCCAGCAGTTTAGGACAGGGGGCAGTAAATGAGCAGTTCTTC; CDR3 protein: CASSLGQGAVNEQFF
D gene: TRBD1; clone size: .; J gene: TRBJ2-7; V gene: TRBV28; CDR3 DNA: TGTGCCAGCAGTTTCGGGACAGGGTGGCACGAGCAGTACTTC; CDR3 protein: CASSFGTGWHEQYF
D gene: TRBD2; clone size: once; J gene: TRBJ2-7; V gene: TRBV13; CDR3 DNA: TGTGCCAGCAGCTTGAGTCTAGCGGGAGTATACGAGCAGTACTTC; CDR3 protein: CASSLSLAGVYEQYF
D gene: .; clone size: .; J gene: TRBJ1-5; V gene: TRBV2; CDR3 DNA: TGTGCCAGCAGTGAATTCAGGCATAGCAATCAGCCCCAGCATTTT; CDR3 protein: CASSEFRHSNQPQHF
D gene: TRBD2; clone size: .; J gene: TRBJ2-7; V gene: TRBV27; CDR3 DNA: TGTGCCAGCGCCTCTCGGACTAGCATTTTCTACGAGCAGTACTTC; CDR3 protein: CASASRTSIFYEQYF
D gene: TRBD2; clone size: .; J gene: TRBJ2-1; V gene: TRBV2; CDR3 DNA: TGTGCCAGCAGTACGGGACTAGCGGACAATGAGCAGTTCTTC; CDR3 protein: CASSTGLADNEQFF
D gene: .; clone size: .; J gene: TRBJ2-2; V gene: TRBV10-2; CDR3 DNA: TGCGCCAGCAGTGAGAGGAGGTCACCCGGGGAGCTGTTTTTT; CDR3 protein: CASSERRSPGELFF
D gene: .; clone size: .; J gene: TRBJ2-7; V gene: TRBV7-9; CDR3 DNA: TGTGCCAGCAGCCCGGCGGACGGGGTTCGCTACGAGCAGTACTTC; CDR3 protein: CASSPADGVRYEQYF
D gene: .; clone size: .; J gene: TRBJ2-5; V gene: TRBV9; CDR3 DNA: TGTGCCAGCAGCGTGGAGGGGGGTCAAGAGACCCAGTACTTC; CDR3 protein: CASSVEGGQETQYF
D gene: TRBD2; clone size: .; J gene: TRBJ2-2; V gene: TRBV2; CDR3 DNA: TGTGCCACCCCGGGACTAGCGGGAGCCGCGAGCACCGGGGAGCTGTTTTTT; CDR3 protein: CATPGLAGAASTGELFF
D gene: .; clone size: .; J gene: TRBJ1-6; V gene: TRBV6-5; CDR3 DNA: TGTGCCAGCAGTTACAGGGGGTTAGGGGATTCACCCCTCCACTTT; CDR3 protein: CASSYRGLGDSPLHF
D gene: TRBD1; clone size: .; J gene: TRBJ1-1; V gene: TRBV28; CDR3 DNA: TGTGCCAGCAGTCCTCCGACAGGGTGGGGCACTGAAGCTTTCTTT; CDR3 protein: CASSPPTGWGTEAFF
D gene: .; clone size: .; J gene: TRBJ2-7; V gene: TRBV29-1; CDR3 DNA: TGCAGCGTTGTAGGGATGGGGAACTACGAGCAGTACTTC; CDR3 protein: CSVVGMGNYEQYF
D gene: .; clone size: .; J gene: TRBJ2-1; V gene: TRBV11-2; CDR3 DNA: TGTGCCAGCAGCCCAGACACGGGTTACTTCAATGAGCAGTTCTTC; CDR3 protein: CASSPDTGYFNEQFF
D gene: TRBD2; clone size: once; J gene: TRBJ2-7; V gene: TRBV28; CDR3 DNA: TGTGCCAGCAGTTTCAGCGGGAGGGCCAGGGACTACGAGCAGTACTTC; CDR3 protein: CASSFSGRARDYEQYF
D gene: .; clone size: .; J gene: TRBJ1-4; V gene: TRBV6-1; CDR3 DNA: TGTGCCAGCAGTGAAGATGGACGGGGATCCCATGAAAAACTGTTTTTT; CDR3 protein: CASSEDGRGSHEKLFF
D gene: .; clone size: .; J gene: TRBJ2-5; V gene: TRBV7-9; CDR3 DNA: TGTGCCAGCAGCTTAATTTCGGGCCCGAAAGAGACCCAGTACTTC; CDR3 protein: CASSLISGPKETQYF
D gene: .; clone size: .; J gene: TRBJ2-5; V gene: TRBV7-6; CDR3 DNA: TGTGCCAGCAGCTGGGGACCTCGATACCAAGAGACCCAGTACTTC; CDR3 protein: CASSWGPRYQETQYF
D gene: .; clone size: .; J gene: TRBJ1-2; V gene: TRBV28; CDR3 DNA: TGTGCCAGCAGTTTACTTCTTCGTAGGGGAAGCGATGGCTACACCTTC; CDR3 protein: CASSLLLRRGSDGYTF
D gene: .; clone size: once; J gene: TRBJ1-4; V gene: TRBV28; CDR3 DNA: TGTGCCAGCAGTTTGGGCTGGCATGAAAAACTGTTTTTT; CDR3 protein: CASSLGWHEKLFF
D gene: .; clone size: .; J gene: TRBJ1-5; V gene: TRBV19; CDR3 DNA: TGTGCCAGTAAAGTTGGGACCTATAGCAATCAGCCCCAGCATTTT; CDR3 protein: CASKVGTYSNQPQHF
D gene: TRBD1; clone size: .; J gene: TRBJ1-1; V gene: TRBV28; CDR3 DNA: TGTGCCAGCAGTCTCGGACAGGGGGGCACTGAAGCTTTCTTT; CDR3 protein: CASSLGQGGTEAFF
D gene: TRBD2; clone size: .; J gene: TRBJ2-1; V gene: TRBV7-9; CDR3 DNA: TGTGCCAGCAGCCCAAGCGGGGGGGGGCACAATGAGCAGTTCTTC; CDR3 protein: CASSPSGGGHNEQFF
D gene: .; clone size: .; J gene: TRBJ2-5; V gene: TRBV2; CDR3 DNA: TGTGCCACCCAGGGCCCTGAACCCCAAGAGACCCAGTACTTC; CDR3 protein: CATQGPEPQETQYF
D gene: TRBD1; clone size: .; J gene: TRBJ2-7; V gene: TRBV5-5; CDR3 DNA: TGTGCCAGCAGCTGGACAGGAGAATCCTACGAGCAGTACTTC; CDR3 protein: CASSWTGESYEQYF
D gene: TRBD1; clone size: .; J gene: TRBJ1-2; V gene: TRBV5-8; CDR3 DNA: TGTGCCAGCAGCTTGACCCCCCGACAGGGGGGCTATGGCTACACCTTC; CDR3 protein: CASSLTPRQGGYGYTF
D gene: .; clone size: .; J gene: TRBJ2-2; V gene: TRBV19; CDR3 DNA: TGTGCCAGTAGTATGGGAGCGGACCTGAACACCGGGGAGCTGTTTTTT; CDR3 protein: CASSMGADLNTGELFF
D gene: TRBD2; clone size: .; J gene: TRBJ2-1; V gene: TRBV2; CDR3 DNA: TGTGCCAGCAGTTCAATTAGCGGGAGGGCCGATGAGCAGTTCTTC; CDR3 protein: CASSSISGRADEQFF
D gene: .; clone size: .; J gene: TRBJ2-2; V gene: TRBV9; CDR3 DNA: TGTGCCAGCAGCTTGGATGGAGGAGGGCTCACCGGGGAGCTGTTTTTT; CDR3 protein: CASSLDGGGLTGELFF
D gene: TRBD2; clone size: .; J gene: TRBJ2-1; V gene: TRBV7-8; CDR3 DNA: TGTGCCAGCAGCTTAAGTAGCGGGAGGTCAGATGAGCAGTTCTTC; CDR3 protein: CASSLSSGRSDEQFF
D gene: .; clone size: few; J gene: TRBJ2-3; V gene: TRBV7-6; CDR3 DNA: TGTGCCAGCAGCTTTAAGGGGTTAGAGCAGTATTTT; CDR3 protein: CASSFKGLEQYF
D gene: .; clone size: .; J gene: TRBJ1-1; V gene: TRBV7-9; CDR3 DNA: TGTGCCAGCAGCATTGCTGGGACTGAAGCTTTCTTT; CDR3 protein: CASSIAGTEAFF
D gene: .; clone size: .; J gene: TRBJ1-2; V gene: TRBV27; CDR3 DNA: TGTGCCAGCAGTTTCGGGCAGAACTATGGCTACACCTTC; CDR3 protein: CASSFGQNYGYTF
D gene: .; clone size: .; J gene: TRBJ2-5; V gene: TRBV27; CDR3 DNA: TGTGCCAGCAGTTGGACAGCACAAGAGACCCAGTACTTC; CDR3 protein: CASSWTAQETQYF
D gene: .; clone size: .; J gene: TRBJ2-5; V gene: TRBV6-5; CDR3 DNA: TGTGCCAGCAGTTCGCCCTTGGCGAGGGGACAAGAGACCCAGTACTTC; CDR3 protein: CASSSPLARGQETQYF
D gene: .; clone size: .; J gene: TRBJ1-2; V gene: TRBV4-1; CDR3 DNA: TGCGCCAGCAGCCAGCCAGGGTGGAGCTATGGCTACACCTTC; CDR3 protein: CASSQPGWSYGYTF
D gene: .; clone size: .; J gene: TRBJ1-5; V gene: TRBV27; CDR3 DNA: TGTGCCAGCAGTTACGTTGGGGGCAATCAGCCCCAGCATTTT; CDR3 protein: CASSYVGGNQPQHF